This TCR beta chain was observed in a study of somatic mutations in cytotoxic T cells in rheumatoid arthritis. Across the whole study: Collection of patient blood (approximately 30 ml EDTA) took place right after diagnosis, before any treatment. Findings and caveats of the study: Among around 70 patients, 8 showed a largest CD8+ clone that surpassed 20% of CD8+ cells.

Regarding this clone: What it binds is unknown. In the same sample, other DNA sequences code for this CDR3.

Some clones are missing from TCRdb's copy, which holds only in-frame ones; the method was immunoSEQ multiplex PCR. This table holds 15,000 to 20,000 clones, about four fifths found once. Positively selected by magnetic beads, CD4+ and CD8+ cells were purity-checked by flow cytometry. The CDR3 extends over 15 amino acids. Trimming stripped 0 bases from V and 5 bases from J, with 13 bases between. CDR1 and CDR2 from the germline V gene are MNHEY and SVGAGI. Sequencing input: CD8+ T cells sorted from blood. This sequence joins TRBV6-5 and TRBJ2-5, with D unclear. This receptor was identified in an adult with rheumatoid arthritis. The DNA of the CDR3 is TGTGCCAGCAGTTACTCGCTGGCCATTAAGGAGACCCAGTACTTC. Amino acid sequence: CASSYSLAIKETQYF.